This T cell receptor beta chain stems from a study of T cell responses to AZD1222 COVID-19 vaccine. General study findings and limits: Following two doses of AZD1222, Spike-specific TCR breadth and depth rose. The study found vaccine-associated CD4 TCRs spanning spike, dominant at 160-218 and 743-854. Most donors were white British, females outnumbered males, and clonal diversity was possibly underestimated. Baseline serology detected seropositivity in only 5 to 7 AZD1222 recipients.

This clone came up once. Antigen unknown. TCRdb's copy holds only in-frame clones and misses some; the assay was immunoSEQ multiplex PCR. Of over 120,000 clones in the sample, roughly 93% were seen once. CDR1 is MDHEN, CDR2 SYDVKM, per germline. CDR3 length: 14 residues. Trimming stripped 3 bases from V and 0 bases from J, with 6 bases between. The receptor comes from an adult who had recovered from COVID-19. This sample comprised peripheral blood, obtained after recovery from COVID-19. The chain joins TRBV28 to TRBJ1-5; D not certain. The CDR3 DNA sequence: TGTGCCAGCAGTTTCCAGAATAGCAATCAGCCCCAGCATTTT. Encoded protein: CASSFQNSNQPQHF.